Here is one T cell receptor beta chain with its context. The germline V gene has CDR1 SGHRS and CDR2 YFSETQ. Trimming took 3 bases from V and 0 from J; bases not matched to a gene: 5. The length of the CDR3 is 16 residues. Original analysis: Amplification with reference gene primers provided the estimates of nucleated cell counts. Repertoires were generated with immunoSEQ multiplex PCR, while TCRdb's copy carries only in-frame clones and drops some. For V, J and clone size, that table is used; D and trimming come from the DNA. The repertoire holds under 100,000 clones, with around 90% as singletons. The data belong to a study of blood T cell repertoires in COVID-19. Study overall: Samples came from the United States, Italy and Spain, spanning acute and convalescent COVID-19. T cells, B-cell-depleted T cells, or PBMCs provided the cDNA or gDNA that served as material.

The sequence came from a woman aged 70-85 years with acute or convalescent COVID-19. Sequencing was carried out using peripheral blood. V is TRBV5-1 and J is TRBJ1-4; 7 bases line up with TRBD1. CDR3 loop: CASSSGQLSTNEKLFF. In DNA form, the CDR3 reads TGCGCCAGCAGCTCGGGACAGCTCTCAACTAATGAAAAACTGTTTTTT.